This TCR beta chain was sequenced for a study of control samples from healthy donors and cancer patients. V dropped 3 bases and J dropped 4; count of bases not matched to a gene: 3. Germline CDR1 is MGHRA and CDR2 is YSYEKL. The CDR3 runs to 15 residues. The table came from immunoSEQ multiplex PCR; TCRdb's copy has only in-frame clones and leaves some out. This table holds approximately 160,000 clones, 75% to 95% found once. The chain links TRBV4-1 to TRBJ1-1; 12 bases match TRBD1. The source is a woman aged 40 to 50 in good health. What was sequenced was blood. Written as DNA, the CDR3 is TGCGCCAGCAGCCAGGGACAGGGGGCTGGCACTGAAGCTTTCTTT. Its protein product is CASSQGQGAGTEAFF.